Listed below are T cell receptor beta chains from one sample, sequenced in a study of monozygotic twins with inflammatory bowel disease. From its re-call of the 5' RACE reads, TCRdb lists each CDR3 protein once, without DNA. The table counts roughly 300,000 distinct CDR3 sequences; over 5.5% lies in the top ten. The specimen was blood. Every receptor here comes from a human donor with ulcerative colitis or Crohn's disease, or a healthy co-twin of an affected twin (not recorded which). The CDR3 runs from the conserved cysteine through the conserved F or W.

V gene	J gene	CDR3 protein
TRBV7-2	TRBJ2-1	CASSKSGAVSYTEQFF
TRBV14	TRBJ2-3	CASSQDTGGGSDTQYF
TRBV7-8	TRBJ2-3	CASSLAPGGRRTTDTQYF
TRBV10-3	TRBJ2-5	CAIRSVNGDETQYF
TRBV5-1	TRBJ2-1	CASSLSAGGSNEQFF
TRBV28	TRBJ1-2	CASSFYGSNYGYTF
TRBV7-3	TRBJ2-1	CASSLRGAPPYNEQFF
TRBV12-3/TRBV12-4	TRBJ2-1	CASSLGGHPSDEQFF
TRBV20-1	TRBJ1-2	CSARVDRNYGYTF
TRBV20-1	TRBJ1-6	CSATGLKSSYNSPLHF
TRBV20-1	TRBJ2-1	CSASPLVGSVLGEQFF
TRBV29-1	TRBJ2-3	CSVGQGKTDTQYF
TRBV12-3/TRBV12-4	TRBJ1-3	CASSPQVANSGNTIYF
TRBV28	TRBJ2-1	CASKGQPYNEQFF
TRBV6-1	TRBJ1-2	CASYPLGQGNRPGYGYTF
TRBV6-2/TRBV6-3	TRBJ2-1	CASGLAYNEQFF
TRBV7-2	TRBJ2-1	CASSLVKDRTNEQFF
TRBV5-6	TRBJ2-1	CASSLLDRVGEQFF
TRBV7-2	TRBJ2-7	CASSLERGGASPGYF
TRBV12-3/TRBV12-4	TRBJ2-7	CASSYGTSGRKAEQYF
TRBV12-3/TRBV12-4	TRBJ2-7	CASTQAGVGTYEQYF
TRBV5-1	TRBJ2-1	CASSSGTSPGNEQFF